The 30 T cell receptor beta chains reported below all come from one sample, sequenced in a study of T cells in Graves' hyperthyroidism and ophthalmopathy. Researchers amplified the TCR beta CDR3 regions from RNA transcripts. The primer set for the first-round RT-PCR of the TCR CDR3 was HTBI. One entry per CDR3 protein, called by TCRdb with MiXCR from the multiplex PCR reads. This sample carries about 560,000 distinct CDR3 sequences, about a sixth of them seen once, and the ten largest clones take approximately 20%. Sequencing was performed on blood. The receptors shown here come from a woman younger than 35 with Graves' hyperthyroidism.

The genes are TRBV7-2 and TRBJ1-2, with D tentatively TRBD1 (6 bases). V was pared by 1 base and J by 6 bases, with 15 bases between. Germline V CDR1 and CDR2: SGHTA, FQGNSA. The CDR3 has 15 amino acids. CDR3 DNA sequence: TGTGCCAGCAGCTTAGATGTCAGGGGAAAGGATGGCTACACCTTC. It specifies CASSLDVRGKDGYTF.

This clonotype was detected once. The chain carries TRBV12-5 and TRBJ1-1, with D maybe TRBD1 (5 bases). V lost 6 bases, J lost 11 bases, and 19 bases lay in between. CDR1 LGHNT and CDR2 FRNRAP come from the germline V gene. The CDR3 spans 13 residues. The CDR3 reads CASGPGRGPGAFF. The CDR3 DNA reads TGTGCTAGTGGCCCGGGGCGGGGCCCGGGGGCTTTCTTT.

This clonotype was recorded only once. The chain links TRBV27 to TRBJ2-1, with a weak D call TRBD2 (5 bases). Germline loops: CDR1 MNHEY, CDR2 SMNVEV (reference sequence). The CDR3 length is 15 residues. V shed 1 base and J shed 3 bases, with 10 bases lying between them. CDR3 nucleotides: TGTGCCAGCAGTTTATTAAGGGAGCGCTACAATGAGCAGTTCTTC. Translation: CASSLLRERYNEQFF.

Turning to this clonotype: Compared with germline, one end of the junction differs, possibly owing to a read error. The V gene is TRBV7-2, the J gene TRBJ2-5; D may correspond to TRBD1 or TRBD2 (5 bases each). Germline-derived CDR1 and CDR2 are SGHTA and FQGNSA. This CDR3 comprises 18 residues. The CDR3 bases are TGTGCCAGCAGCTTCCACAGTTTCCGGGGCCTAAAAGGGGTGTACGAGCACTTC. Amino acid sequence: CASSFHSFRGLKGVYEHF. Looking up the rest from reference TRBV7-2 and TRBJ2-5 gives the full variable domain: GAGVSQSPSNKVTEKGKDVELRCDPISGHTALYWYRQSLGQGLEFLIYFQGNSAPDKSGLPSDRFSAERTGGSVSTLTIQRTQQEDSAVYLCASSFHSFRGLKGVYEHFGPGTRLLVL.

The chain employs TRBV10-2 and TRBJ1-6; D is ambiguous. The V gene's germline CDR1 is WSHSY and CDR2 SAAADI. Trimming stripped 4 bases from V and 7 bases from J, with 8 bases between. This CDR3 comprises 13 residues. CDR3 DNA sequence: TGCGCCAGCAGTGGCGGAGGGAATTCACCCCTCCACTTT. This translates into CASSGGGNSPLHF.

The V call is TRBV4-3, the J call TRBJ2-3; D call uncertain. Germline CDR1 is LGHNA and CDR2 is YSLEER. The length of the CDR3 is 15 residues. Trimming took 1 base from V and 5 from J, leaving 13 bases between them. CDR3 sequence: CASSQVIPRVDTQYF. The CDR3 DNA sequence: TGCGCCAGCAGCCAAGTAATCCCTAGGGTAGATACGCAGTATTTT.

This clonotype turned up a few times. J is TRBJ2-3 and V is TRBV24-1, with D maybe TRBD1 (6 bases). Trimming stripped 1 base from V and 2 bases from J, with 9 bases between. This CDR3 has 15 residues. The germline V gene has CDR1 KGHDR and CDR2 SFDVKD. The CDR3 bases are TGTGCCACCAGTGATTTAGGACAGAACACAGATACGCAGTATTTT. Translation: CATSDLGQNTDTQYF.

At least ten counts were recorded for this clonotype. The rearrangement links TRBV5-1 to TRBJ1-4, with TRBD1 matching over 7 bases. After removal of 6 bases from V and 0 bases from J, the junction contained 8 bases not matched to a gene. Germline V gene sequence: CDR1 SGHRS, CDR2 YFSETQ. CDR3 length: 16 residues. CDR3 sequence: CASTWTGPATNEKLFF. CDR3 in DNA: TGCGCCAGCACATGGACAGGCCCTGCAACTAATGAAAAACTGTTTTTT.

V and J are TRBV24-1 and TRBJ1-2; D is ambiguous. V was cut by 4 bases and J by 6 bases, with 11 bases left in between. The CDR3 runs 13 residues. Germline CDR1 KGHDR, CDR2 SFDVKD. The CDR3 DNA sequence: TGTGCCACCAGTGACCTGGACTCACATGGCTACACCTTC. This gives the protein CATSDLDSHGYTF.

This clonotype was counted many times. V is TRBV20-1 and J is TRBJ2-7; TRBD2 matches 9 bases. Looked up from germline, CDR1 is DFQATT and CDR2 is SNEGSKA (reference sequence). J was trimmed by 6 bases and V by 2 bases; bases with no gene match: 5. The CDR3 is 13 residues long. This CDR3 reads CSARMREGREQYF. The CDR3 nucleotides read TGCAGTGCTAGAATGCGGGAGGGCCGCGAGCAGTACTTC.

This clonotype was counted many times. The chain recombines TRBV27 with TRBJ2-7; maybe TRBD1 (6 bases). V gave up 2 bases and J gave up 6 bases, with 14 bases separating them. From germline, CDR1 is MNHEY and CDR2 SMNVEV (reference sequence). CDR3 size: 14 residues. The CDR3: CASSLSRGLSEQYF. The CDR3 nucleotides read TGTGCCAGCAGTTTAAGCAGGGGCCTCAGCGAGCAGTACTTC.

The sample holds a few counts of this clonotype. The rearrangement links TRBV20-1 to TRBJ2-7, with D unresolved. V was clipped by 5 bases and J by 2 bases, with 13 bases between them. There are 13 residues in the CDR3. From germline, CDR1 is DFQATT and CDR2 SNEGSKA (reference sequence). The CDR3 reads CSAPRMFPYEQYF. The CDR3 DNA follows: TGCAGTGCTCCCCGCATGTTTCCCTACGAGCAGTACTTC.

Regarding this clonotype: A much larger clone lies one base from this, so it may be a read error. The rearrangement links TRBV6-1 to TRBJ2-7; a weak D match, TRBD1 (5 bases). The CDR3 loop spans 15 amino acids. Trimming shortened V by 5 bases and J by 5 bases, and 19 bases separated the two germline ends. CDR1 and CDR2 from the germline V gene are MNHNS and SASEGT. The CDR3 is CASSHSTVSRNEQYF. For the CDR3, the DNA is TGTGCCAGCAGTCACTCGACAGTGAGTAGGAACGAGCAGTACTTC.

The V and J genes are TRBV5-8 and TRBJ2-1; 15 bases agree with TRBD2. V trimming: 4 bases; J trimming: 0 bases; junction bases outside the gene matches: 8. Germline CDR1 SGHTS, CDR2 YDEGEE. This CDR3 has 19 residues. The DNA for the CDR3 is TGTGCCAGCAGCCCGATGGGACTAGCGGGAGGTACCTCCTACAATGAGCAGTTCTTC. This sequence encodes CASSPMGLAGGTSYNEQFF. Together with reference TRBV5-8 and TRBJ2-1, the CDR3 gives the full variable domain: EAGVTQSPTHLIKTRGQQATLRCSPISGHTSVYWYQQALGLGLQFLLWYDEGEERNRGNFPPRFSGRQFPNYSSELNVNALELEDSALYLCASSPMGLAGGTSYNEQFFGPGTRLTVL.

The chain has TRBV6-1 and TRBJ2-3; TRBD2 aligns across 9 bases. The CDR3 extends over 15 amino acids. Germline V lookup: CDR1 MNHNS, CDR2 SASEGT. V shed 2 bases, J shed 7 bases, and the junction held 7 bases outside the gene matches. The CDR3 DNA is TGTGCCAGCAGTGAAATGCTAGCGGGGTACAATACGCAGTATTTT. This sequence encodes CASSEMLAGYNTQYF.

The table lists this clonotype with a count of one. The chain couples TRBV4-2 to TRBJ2-7; 7 positions match TRBD2. V dropped 3 bases and J dropped 4; count of bases not matched to a gene: 12. The CDR3 has 16 amino acids. Germline V gene data show CDR1 as LGHNA and CDR2 as YNFKEQ. The CDR3 reads CASSQTSWFREYEQYF. CDR3 DNA: TGTGCCAGCAGCCAGACTAGCTGGTTTAGGGAGTACGAGCAGTACTTC.

Comments on this clonotype: This may stem from a read error, because a much larger clone lies one nucleotide away. V is TRBV10-2 and J is TRBJ2-1; D remains unclear. Matching the DNA end better, TRBJ2-7 makes the J call doubtful. The length of the CDR3 is 16 residues. The germline V gene encodes CDR1 WSHSY and CDR2 SAAADI. Here the CDR3 reads CASSEPTRKLYNEQYF. In nucleotides, the CDR3 is TGCGCCAGCAGTGAGCCTACTCGAAAATTGTACAATGAGCAGTACTTC.

Ten or more counts support this clonotype. The V call is TRBV29-1, the J call TRBJ2-5; 11 bases fit TRBD1. The CDR3 runs to 16 residues. CDR1 is SQVTM and CDR2 is ANQGSEA in the germline V gene. Trimming removed 6 bases from V and 5 bases from J; junction bases left unmatched: 14. The CDR3 DNA is TGCAGCGTGGCACCGAGGGACAGGGGGAGAGGGGAGACCCAGTACTTC. This codes for CSVAPRDRGRGETQYF.

This clonotype was recorded many times. V gene TRBV28 combines with J gene TRBJ2-3, with TRBD1 identical over 7 bases. Germline trimming cut 11 bases from V and 5 bases from J; bases unmatched to any gene: 10. The CDR3 covers 13 residues. Germline V gene sequence: CDR1 MDHEN, CDR2 SYDVKM. The CDR3 loop reads CAGQTGSGDTQYF. DNA of the CDR3: TGTGCCGGCCAGACAGGGTCTGGAGATACGCAGTATTTT.

This clonotype was counted ten times or more. This chain joins TRBV28 and TRBJ1-1; maybe TRBD1 (5 bases). Trimming cost V 2 bases and J 0 bases, with 16 bases left between them. Germline values: CDR1 MDHEN, CDR2 SYDVKM. This CDR3 comprises 17 residues. Written as DNA, the CDR3 is TGTGCCAGCAGTTTAATGTCAGGGCTTTACATGAACACTGAAGCTTTCTTT. As protein: CASSLMSGLYMNTEAFF.

The sample holds a few counts of this clonotype. The rearrangement links TRBV5-5 to TRBJ2-7; TRBD1 aligns across 8 bases. CDR1 is SGHKS, CDR2 YYEKEE, per germline (reference sequence). The CDR3 extends over 14 amino acids. V lost 2 bases to trimming and J lost 3 bases; unmatched junction nucleotides: 4. The CDR3 DNA follows: TGTGCCAGCAGCTTCAGGACAGGGATCTACGAGCAGTACTTC. This codes for CASSFRTGIYEQYF. Full variable domain (outside the CDR3, taken from reference TRBV5-5 and TRBJ2-7): DAGVTQSPTHLIKTRGQQVTLRCSPISGHKSVSWYQQVLGQGPQFIFQYYEKEERGRGNFPDRFSARQFPNYSSELNVNALLLGDSALYLCASSFRTGIYEQYFGPGTRLTVT.

This clonotype was seen many times. The chain links TRBV30 to TRBJ2-3, with 12 nucleotides matching TRBD2. Per the germline V gene, CDR1 is GTSNPN and CDR2 is SVGIG (reference sequence). The length of the CDR3 is 15 residues. The V and J ends lost 4 bases and 3 bases, in that order; junction bases with no gene match: 5. CDR3 coding DNA: TGTGCCTGGAAATCCGGGACTAGCGGGACAGATACGCAGTATTTT. Encoded protein: CAWKSGTSGTDTQYF.

This clonotype occurred a few times. The chain employs TRBV11-2 and TRBJ1-3, with unresolved D. Trimming took 5 bases from V and 0 from J, leaving 11 bases between them. This CDR3 has 15 amino acids. Germline CDR1 is SGHAT and CDR2 is FQNNGV. CDR3 protein: CASSAAFSSGNTIYF. CDR3 in DNA: TGTGCCAGCAGCGCGGCGTTTAGCTCTGGAAACACCATATATTTT.

This clonotype was observed at least ten times. This chain connects TRBV20-1 to TRBJ1-1; TRBD1 aligns across 7 bases. The CDR3 spans 12 residues. After removal of 0 bases from V and 10 bases from J, the junction contained 5 bases not matched to a gene. The germline gives CDR1 DFQATT, CDR2 SNEGSKA (reference sequence). This chain's CDR3 is CSARDTGARAFF. The CDR3 coding sequence is TGCAGTGCTAGAGATACAGGGGCGAGAGCTTTCTTT.

In its sample, this clonotype was seen many times. J is TRBJ2-5 and V is TRBV24-1; D gene ambiguous. The CDR3 is 14 residues long. Between the trimmed V and J ends, which lost 5 bases and 4 bases, there was a span of 13 bases. In germline, CDR1 is KGHDR, CDR2 SFDVKD. Here the CDR3 reads CATSVPRRRETQYF. CDR3 nucleotides: TGTGCCACCAGTGTCCCTAGGCGTCGAGAGACCCAGTACTTC.

This clonotype was recorded many times. The CDR3 DNA sequence: TGTGCCAGCAGCCAAGTCATCTCGGGGGACACTGAAGCTTTCTTT. Protein sequence: CASSQVISGDTEAFF. This sequence joins TRBV14 and TRBJ1-1; a possible D gene is TRBD1 (5 bases). Germline assignment: CDR1 SGHDN and CDR2 FVKESK. The ends were cut back, 1 base at V and 3 bases at J, with 12 bases in the middle. The CDR3 covers 15 residues.

This clonotype was detected a few times. The J gene is TRBJ2-7, the V gene TRBV24-1; weak D call: TRBD2 (5 bases). This CDR3 contains 13 residues. Trimming took off 4 bases at V and 7 bases at J, with 13 bases between the two ends. Per germline, CDR1 KGHDR and CDR2 SFDVKD. The CDR3 bases are TGTGCCACCAGTGAGGCTAATCGGGATGAGCAGTACTTC. This encodes CATSEANRDEQYF.

This clonotype was seen at least ten times. The rearrangement joins TRBV20-1 to TRBJ1-4; TRBD1 might be the D (6 bases). This CDR3 has 15 residues. The V gene lost 0 bases and the J gene lost 5 bases, with 13 bases spanning the gap. Germline V lookup: CDR1 DFQATT, CDR2 SNEGSKA (reference sequence). CDR3 loop: CSARDVGGINEKLFF. CDR3 nucleotides: TGCAGTGCTAGAGATGTGGGGGGCATCAATGAAAAACTGTTTTTT.

V is TRBV18 and J is TRBJ1-1, with D unresolved. CDR3 length equals 15 residues. V lost 3 bases and J lost 3, with 14 bases in between. Per germline, CDR1 KGHSH and CDR2 LQKENI. CDR3 region: CASSPNGVGDTEAFF. The CDR3 nucleotides read TGTGCCAGCTCACCCAACGGGGTCGGCGACACTGAAGCTTTCTTT.

In regard to this clonotype: Given the absence of the conserved phenylalanine or tryptophan at the CDR3 end, a read error is likely. Here the CDR3 DNA reads TGTGCCAGCTCACCTGCAGTGGCCGAAGAGACCCAGTACCTC. As protein: CASSPAVAEETQYL. The chain uses TRBV18 and TRBJ2-5; D unclear. CDR3 length: 14 residues. Trimming cost V 3 bases and J 3 bases, with 11 bases left between them. Germline CDR1 is KGHSH and CDR2 is LQKENI.